This T cell receptor beta chain was captured in a study of cytomegalovirus exposure and HLA in healthy donors. As to this clone: Antigen unknown.

V lost 7 bases and J lost 7; bases outside the gene matches: 3. Germline CDR1 and CDR2: GTSNPN and SVGIG (reference sequence). The CDR3 has 12 residues. General observations from the study: A few chains linked to CMV were shown in vitro to be specific for CMV antigens.

TCRdb's copy holds only in-frame clones and misses some; the assay was immunoSEQ multiplex PCR. The sample shows hundreds of thousands of clones, 80% to 90% of them seen only once. The chain carries TRBV30 and TRBJ1-6, with 8 bases that match TRBD1. The sequenced sample consisted of PBMCs. The source of this sequence is a woman aged 18-29 years in good health and CMV-seronegative. CDR3 bases: TGTGCCTCGGACAGGGAAAATTCACCCCTCCACTTT. Its translation is CASDRENSPLHF.